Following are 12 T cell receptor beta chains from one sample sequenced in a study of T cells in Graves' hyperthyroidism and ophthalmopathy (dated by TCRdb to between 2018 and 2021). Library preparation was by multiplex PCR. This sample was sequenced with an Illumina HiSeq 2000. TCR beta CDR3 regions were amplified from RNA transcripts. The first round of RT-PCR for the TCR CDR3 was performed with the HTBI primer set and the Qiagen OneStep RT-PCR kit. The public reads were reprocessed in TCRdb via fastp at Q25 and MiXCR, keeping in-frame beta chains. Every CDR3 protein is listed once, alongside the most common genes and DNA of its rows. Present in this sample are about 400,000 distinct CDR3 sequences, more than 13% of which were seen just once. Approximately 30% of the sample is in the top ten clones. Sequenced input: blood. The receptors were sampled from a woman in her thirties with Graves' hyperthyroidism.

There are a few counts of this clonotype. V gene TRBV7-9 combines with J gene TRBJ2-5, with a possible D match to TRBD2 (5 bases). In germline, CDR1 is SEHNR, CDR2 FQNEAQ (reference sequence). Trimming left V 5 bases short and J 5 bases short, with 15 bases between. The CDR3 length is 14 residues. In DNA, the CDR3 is TGTGCCAGCAGCACTAGGGCTCTAGGTGAGACCCAGTACTTC. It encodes CASSTRALGETQYF.

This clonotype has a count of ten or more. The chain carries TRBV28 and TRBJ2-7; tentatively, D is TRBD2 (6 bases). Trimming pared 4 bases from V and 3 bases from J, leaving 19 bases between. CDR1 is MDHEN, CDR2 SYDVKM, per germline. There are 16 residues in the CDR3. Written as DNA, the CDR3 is TGTGCCAGCAGTTCCCCGCGGCGGCGGGGAGACTACGAGCAGTACTTC. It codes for CASSSPRRRGDYEQYF.

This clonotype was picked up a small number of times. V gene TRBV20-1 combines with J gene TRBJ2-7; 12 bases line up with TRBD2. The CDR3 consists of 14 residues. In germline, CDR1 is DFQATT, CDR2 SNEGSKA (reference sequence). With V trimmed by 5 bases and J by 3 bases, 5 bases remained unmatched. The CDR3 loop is CSAAGTSGRYEQYF. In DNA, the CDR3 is TGCAGTGCTGCCGGGACTAGCGGGCGCTACGAGCAGTACTTC.

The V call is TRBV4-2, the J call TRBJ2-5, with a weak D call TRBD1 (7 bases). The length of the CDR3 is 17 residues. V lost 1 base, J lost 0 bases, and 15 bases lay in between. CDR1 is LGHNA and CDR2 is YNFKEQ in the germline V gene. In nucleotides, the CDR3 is TGTGCCAGCAGCCAAGCGGGGGCGACAGGGAACCAAGAGACCCAGTACTTC. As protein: CASSQAGATGNQETQYF.

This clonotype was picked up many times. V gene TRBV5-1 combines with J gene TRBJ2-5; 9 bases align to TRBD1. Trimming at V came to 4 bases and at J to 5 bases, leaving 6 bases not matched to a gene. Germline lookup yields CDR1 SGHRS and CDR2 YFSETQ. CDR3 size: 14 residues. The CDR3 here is CASSPQGAQETQYF. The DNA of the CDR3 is TGCGCCAGCAGCCCACAGGGGGCGCAGGAGACCCAGTACTTC.

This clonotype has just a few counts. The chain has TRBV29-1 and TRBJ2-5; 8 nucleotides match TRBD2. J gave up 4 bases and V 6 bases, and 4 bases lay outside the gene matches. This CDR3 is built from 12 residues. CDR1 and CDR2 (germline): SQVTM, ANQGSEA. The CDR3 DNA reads TGCAGCGTGAGGAGCGGGAGAGAGACCCAGTACTTC. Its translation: CSVRSGRETQYF.

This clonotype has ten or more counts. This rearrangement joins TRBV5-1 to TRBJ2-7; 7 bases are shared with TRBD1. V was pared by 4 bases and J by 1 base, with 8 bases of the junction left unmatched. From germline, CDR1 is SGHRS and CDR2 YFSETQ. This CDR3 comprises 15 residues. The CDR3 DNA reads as TGCGCCAGCAGCCTCGGGACAGTGAATTCCTACGAGCAGTACTTC. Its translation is CASSLGTVNSYEQYF.

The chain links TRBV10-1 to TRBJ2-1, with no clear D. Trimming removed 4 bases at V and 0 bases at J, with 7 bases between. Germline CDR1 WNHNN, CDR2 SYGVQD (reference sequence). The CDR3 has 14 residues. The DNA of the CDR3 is TGCGCCAGCAGTGTAGGGTTCTCCTACAATGAGCAGTTCTTC. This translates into CASSVGFSYNEQFF.

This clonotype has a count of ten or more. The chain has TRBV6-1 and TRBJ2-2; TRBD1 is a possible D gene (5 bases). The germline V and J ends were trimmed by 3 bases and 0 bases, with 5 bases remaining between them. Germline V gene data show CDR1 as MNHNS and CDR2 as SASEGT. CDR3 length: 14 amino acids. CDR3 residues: CASSETANTGELFF. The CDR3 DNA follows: TGTGCCAGCAGTGAGACAGCGAACACCGGGGAGCTGTTTTTT.

The CDR3 here is CASSLAGLARERSYNEQFF. The CDR3 nucleotides are TGTGCCAGCAGCTTAGCGGGGCTAGCCCGGGAGCGCTCCTACAATGAGCAGTTCTTC. The V gene is TRBV7-9, the J gene TRBJ2-1; D is perhaps TRBD2 (6 bases). The CDR3 length is 19 residues. In germline, CDR1 is SEHNR, CDR2 FQNEAQ (reference sequence). The V gene lost 0 bases and the J gene lost 0 bases, with 18 bases spanning the gap.

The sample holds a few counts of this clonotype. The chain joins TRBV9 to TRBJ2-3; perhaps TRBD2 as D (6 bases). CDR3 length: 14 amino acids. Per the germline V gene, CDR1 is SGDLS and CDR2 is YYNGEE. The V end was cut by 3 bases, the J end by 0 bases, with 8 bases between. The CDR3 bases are TGTGCCAGCAGCGACGCGGGGAGCACAGATACGCAGTATTTT. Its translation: CASSDAGSTDTQYF. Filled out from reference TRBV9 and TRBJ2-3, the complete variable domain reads DSGVTQTPKHLITATGQRVTLRCSPRSGDLSVYWYQQSLDQGLQFLIQYYNGEERAKGNILERFSAQQFPDLHSELNLSSLELGDSALYFCASSDAGSTDTQYFGPGTRLTVL.

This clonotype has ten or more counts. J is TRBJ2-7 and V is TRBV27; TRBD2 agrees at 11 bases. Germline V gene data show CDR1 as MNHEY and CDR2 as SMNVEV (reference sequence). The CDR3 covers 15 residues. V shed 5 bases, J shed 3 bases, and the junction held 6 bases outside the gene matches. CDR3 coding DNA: TGTGCCAGCAGTGCTACTAGCGGGAGTATCTACGAGCAGTACTTC. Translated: CASSATSGSIYEQYF.